This T cell receptor (beta chain) is drawn from a study of T cells in narcolepsy (dated by TCRdb to between 2018 and 2020). The study in broad terms: Patients with narcolepsy type 1 or type 2 (NT1, NT2) were enrolled in the study together with healthy control donors. Autoreactive T cells targeting hypocretin neuron self-antigens (hypocretin, TRIB2) were sought in narcolepsy patients, and TCR Vbeta sequencing was used to track clonotypes in blood and CSF. What the research found in general, with its limitations: Plots that compared CSF and blood CD4+ T cell clonotypes from the same patient highlighted HCRT-specific and TRIB2-specific autoreactive clonotypes. Patients and controls had comparable numbers of sequenced blood memory CD4+ clonotypes, averaging about 37,000 and 33,000, respectively. Autoreactive clonotypes were reported to be detected serially in the blood of the same patients and of different patients, but not in the blood of healthy controls. No sequences matching autoreactive T cell clones were contained in some blood memory CD4+ repertoires from patients and controls.

Library prep was done by the immunoSEQ multiplex PCR assay. In TCRdb, the immuneACCESS table is reduced to in-frame sequences with V and J assigned. These tables do not hold every clone; where another copy was compared, an unresolved V gene accounts for under half, and the others remain unexplained. Recorded for this sample are 30,000 to 40,000 clones; more than 75% of them occurred a single time. The leading ten clones occupy roughly 2.5% of the sample. For TCR Vbeta sequencing, memory CD4+ T cells were sorted ex vivo from the peripheral blood of both healthy controls and narcolepsy patients. The CDR3 holds 14 amino acids from the cysteine to the phenylalanine. The CDR3 DNA has 42 bases and is translated from base 1. V has 5 bases trimmed and J has 3 bases trimmed; junction bases matching no gene number 4. CDR1 and CDR2 (MNHEY, SVGAGI) derive from the germline V gene. Turning to this clone: Its target antigen remains unknown. The record has no base qualities; no much larger clone is one base away.

The sequenced sample consisted of CD45RA- memory CD4+ T cells from PBMCs. What the cell subset or site label conveys for this sample: memory T cells sorted ex vivo from peripheral blood. The rearrangement joined TRBV6-5 to TRBJ2-5; 9 bases in the junction line up with TRBD2. This TCR came from a human donor with narcolepsy. The DNA sequence is TGTGCCAGCAGTGCTCGACTAGCGGAAGAGACCCAGTACTTC. The translation is CASSARLAEETQYF.